This passage covers 18 T cell receptor beta chains from one sample sequenced in a study of OX40 agonist ivuxolimab in advanced cancers. Profiling relied on immunoSEQ multiplex PCR, and the TCRdb table lists in-frame clones only, not all of them. The sample lists under 75,000 clones, 80% to 90% seen once, with around 0.75% in the top ten. Material: CD4+ or CD8+ T cells sorted from blood, obtained in a trial of the OX40 agonist ivuxolimab. Receptors originate from an adult with an advanced solid tumor such as melanoma, head and neck, liver or kidney cancer.

This clone came up a few times. The rearrangement uses TRBV11-2 and TRBJ2-1; 11 positions match TRBD2. V shed 6 bases and J 7 bases; nucleotides not matched to a gene: 2. Germline assignment: CDR1 SGHAT and CDR2 FQNNGV. This CDR3 is built from 13 residues. CDR3 sequence (DNA): TGTGCCAGCAGAACTAGCGGGAGAAATGAGCAGTTCTTC. Translation gives CASRTSGRNEQFF.

The chain carries TRBV7-9 and TRBJ2-7, with a weak D call TRBD1 (6 bases). The CDR3 is 18 amino acids. Germline CDR1 is SEHNR and CDR2 is FQNEAQ (reference sequence). Trimming removed 5 bases at V and 0 bases at J, with 23 bases between. The CDR3 reads CASSPLSWGQGSSYEQYF. For the CDR3, the DNA is TGTGCCAGCAGCCCTCTGTCCTGGGGGCAGGGGAGCTCCTACGAGCAGTACTTC.

The rearrangement joins TRBV6-6 to TRBJ2-6; D unresolved. From germline, CDR1 is MNHNY and CDR2 SVGAGI (reference sequence). The germline V and J ends were trimmed by 4 bases and 0 bases, with 7 bases remaining between them. The CDR3 runs to 15 residues. CDR3 DNA: TGTGCCAGCAGTTCTCCCTTCTCTGGGGCCAACGTCCTGACTTTC. Its protein product is CASSSPFSGANVLTF.

The gene calls are TRBV9 and TRBJ1-6; the D is unclear. V lost 3 bases to trimming and J lost 9 bases, with 13 bases between them. The CDR3 is 14 amino acids. Per the germline V gene, CDR1 is SGDLS and CDR2 is YYNGEE. CDR3 protein: CASSAINRGSPLHF. The CDR3 coding sequence is TGTGCCAGCAGCGCTATCAACCGGGGTTCACCCCTCCACTTT. Based on the CDR3 plus reference TRBV9 and TRBJ1-6, the full variable domain is DSGVTQTPKHLITATGQRVTLRCSPRSGDLSVYWYQQSLDQGLQFLIQYYNGEERAKGNILERFSAQQFPDLHSELNLSSLELGDSALYFCASSAINRGSPLHFGNGTRLTVT.

This clone showed up just a few times. J is TRBJ1-5 and V is TRBV28, with D possibly being TRBD1 (5 bases). V was cut by 2 bases and J by 7 bases, with 15 bases left in between. This CDR3 has 15 amino acids. Germline V lookup: CDR1 MDHEN, CDR2 SYDVKM. DNA of the CDR3: TGTGCCAGCAGTTTAGTGAGGCAGGGAGGACAGCCCCAGCATTTT. Translation gives CASSLVRQGGQPQHF.

This chain joins TRBV7-3 and TRBJ2-5, with no clear D. Germline V gene sequence: CDR1 SGHTA, CDR2 FQGTGA. The length of the CDR3 is 13 residues. V was shortened by 0 bases and J by 1 base, with 3 bases between the two germline ends. CDR3: CASSLTAQETQYF. DNA of the CDR3: TGTGCCAGCAGCTTAACGGCCCAAGAGACCCAGTACTTC.

The genes are TRBV6-5 and TRBJ1-6; a possible D gene is TRBD1 (6 bases). Germline V gene sequence: CDR1 MNHEY, CDR2 SVGAGI. CDR3 size: 15 residues. V was shortened by 2 bases and J by 9 bases, with 14 bases between the two germline ends. The CDR3 DNA sequence: TGTGCCAGCAGTTACAACAGGGATTTTGGTTCACCCCTCCACTTT. This encodes CASSYNRDFGSPLHF.

The chain recombines TRBV6-5 with TRBJ2-5; 9 bases map to TRBD1. The CDR3 extends over 16 amino acids. Trimming at V came to 4 bases and at J to 5 bases, leaving 11 bases not matched to a gene. Per germline, CDR1 MNHEY and CDR2 SVGAGI. The CDR3 sequence is CASSFLTGGLEETQYF. For the CDR3, the DNA is TGTGCCAGCAGTTTCCTGACAGGGGGACTCGAGGAGACCCAGTACTTC.

J is TRBJ2-7 and V is TRBV28; 9 nucleotides match TRBD2. Germline lookup yields CDR1 MDHEN and CDR2 SYDVKM. Trimming took 3 bases from V and 3 from J; bases not matched to a gene: 9. This CDR3 spans 16 amino acids. DNA of the CDR3: TGTGCCAGCAGTTTCGGGGCAGCGGGGGGCCTCTACGAGCAGTACTTC. Residues: CASSFGAAGGLYEQYF.

The V gene is TRBV7-2, the J gene TRBJ2-1; 10 nucleotides line up with TRBD2. The trim removed 1 base at V and 7 bases at J, leaving 7 bases unmatched. The CDR3 consists of 16 residues. Germline V gene sequence: CDR1 SGHTA, CDR2 FQGNSA. In DNA, the CDR3 is TGTGCCAGCAGCTTAGACGCTAGCGGGGGTCTGAATGAGCAGTTCTTC. Protein: CASSLDASGGLNEQFF.

The J gene is TRBJ1-1, the V gene TRBV27; 7 bases line up with TRBD1. CDR3 length: 18 amino acids. From germline, CDR1 is MNHEY and CDR2 SMNVEV (reference sequence). V lost 0 bases and J lost 1; bases outside the gene matches: 11. In DNA form, the CDR3 reads TGTGCCAGCAGTTTATCGCCCTCCCGGACAGGCCCGAACACTGAAGCTTTCTTT. It encodes CASSLSPSRTGPNTEAFF.

The chain joins TRBV18 to TRBJ2-2, with unresolved D. CDR1 is KGHSH and CDR2 is LQKENI in the germline V gene. V was pared by 3 bases and J by 3 bases, with 11 bases between. The length of the CDR3 is 15 residues. The CDR3 nucleotides read TGTGCCAGCTCACCGATGGACGGCTACACCGGGGAGCTGTTTTTT. Translation: CASSPMDGYTGELFF.

This rearrangement joins TRBV4-3 to TRBJ1-3; D is unresolved. CDR1 and CDR2 from the germline V gene are LGHNA and YSLEER. The ends were cut back, 4 bases at V and 4 bases at J, with 17 bases in the middle. The CDR3 is made up of 16 amino acids. The chain's CDR3 is CASSPGRRPAGNTIYF. The DNA for the CDR3 is TGCGCCAGCAGCCCCGGGCGGCGACCAGCCGGAAACACCATATATTTT.

This clone was seen once. The V call is TRBV21-1, the J call TRBJ2-7. TRBV21-1 is tagged as a pseudogene. The CDR3 sequence is 14 residues long. CDR3 sequence (DNA): TGTGCCAGCAGCAGGGACGGAGATACCTACGAGCAGTACTTC. This gives the protein CASSRDGDTYEQYF.

V is TRBV9 and J is TRBJ1-2; 7 nucleotides line up with TRBD1. The CDR3 length is 15 residues. Germline CDR1 SGDLS, CDR2 YYNGEE. The V segment lost 4 bases and the J segment 5 bases; nucleotides outside the gene matches: 11. The CDR3 DNA reads TGTGCCAGCAGCCAGAGGGACAGCGGGAAGTATGGCTACACCTTC. Encoded protein: CASSQRDSGKYGYTF.

The chain recombines TRBV5-6 with TRBJ1-5; D may be TRBD1 (6 bases). Germline V lookup: CDR1 SGHDT, CDR2 YYEEEE. V lost 5 bases and J 5 bases, leaving 20 bases between the germline ends. The CDR3 length is 16 residues. In DNA, the CDR3 is TGTGCCAGCAGTTCCCGGCGGGGGGCAAAGGATCAGCCCCAGCATTTT. Protein product: CASSSRRGAKDQPQHF.

This clone appeared a few times. The chain uses TRBV11-1 and TRBJ2-1; D not resolved. Deletions cut 4 bases from V and 6 bases from J, with 7 bases between. The germline V gene encodes CDR1 SGHAT and CDR2 FQDESV (reference sequence). The CDR3 is 12 amino acids. The chain's CDR3 is CASSSATNEQFF. The CDR3 DNA follows: TGTGCCAGCAGCTCCGCGACCAATGAGCAGTTCTTC.

The V and J genes are TRBV27 and TRBJ2-1; TRBD2 might be the D (6 bases). From germline, CDR1 is MNHEY and CDR2 SMNVEV (reference sequence). The CDR3 extends over 16 amino acids. Trimming stripped 7 bases from V and 9 bases from J, with 25 bases between. CDR3 residues: CASMGLGRELLGEQFF. CDR3 sequence (DNA): TGTGCCAGCATGGGATTGGGCCGGGAGCTCCTCGGTGAGCAGTTCTTC.